These T cell receptor beta chains were read from a single sample in a study of post-analysis software for immune sequencing data. TCRdb reprocessed the PCR reads with MiXCR, giving one entry per CDR3 protein. The sample has 550,000 to 700,000 distinct CDR3 sequences, around 47% seen once. Input material: blood. The receptors come from a girl aged 5 to 17 with multiple sclerosis. Each CDR3 is given with its conserved first and last residue. A D gene is named only where the DNA matches it firmly. A row's size may be missing; if present it is once, few, many or a size class.

cdr3_length: 15
clone_size: few
j_call: TRBJ2-7
d_call: NA
v_call: TRBV11-2
cdr3_aa: CASSPRGALYYEQYF
cdr3_nt: TGTGCCAGCAGCCCCCGGGGGGCCCTCTACTACGAGCAGTACTTC

cdr3_length: 13
clone_size: NA
j_call: TRBJ2-6
d_call: NA
v_call: TRBV3-1
cdr3_aa: CASSQHGANVLTF
cdr3_nt: TGTGCCAGCAGCCAACACGGGGCCAACGTCCTGACTTTC

cdr3_length: 16
clone_size: NA
j_call: TRBJ1-1
d_call: TRBD1
v_call: TRBV6-6
cdr3_aa: CASRASGQLMNTEAFF
cdr3_nt: TGTGCCAGCAGGGCGTCGGGACAGCTTATGAACACTGAAGCTTTCTTT

cdr3_length: 14
clone_size: NA
j_call: TRBJ1-2
d_call: NA
v_call: TRBV5-1
cdr3_aa: CASSWTAPEDGYTF
cdr3_nt: TGCGCCAGCAGCTGGACAGCTCCGGAGGATGGCTACACCTTC

cdr3_length: 14
clone_size: NA
j_call: TRBJ2-1
d_call: NA
v_call: TRBV6-1
cdr3_aa: CASSYRGSYNEQFF
cdr3_nt: TGTGCCAGCAGTTATAGGGGTTCCTACAATGAGCAGTTCTTC

cdr3_length: 14
clone_size: NA
j_call: TRBJ2-1
d_call: NA
v_call: TRBV10-3
cdr3_aa: CASRRDGAGNEQFF
cdr3_nt: TGTGCCTCCCGGCGGGACGGGGCGGGCAATGAGCAGTTCTTC

cdr3_length: 13
clone_size: few
j_call: TRBJ2-3
d_call: NA
v_call: TRBV4-1
cdr3_aa: CASSQERHYTQYF
cdr3_nt: TGCGCCAGCAGCCAAGAACGACACTATACGCAGTATTTT

cdr3_length: 12
clone_size: NA
j_call: TRBJ2-3
d_call: NA
v_call: TRBV20-1
cdr3_aa: CSAIHATDTQYF
cdr3_nt: TGCAGTGCCATCCACGCCACAGATACGCAGTATTTT

cdr3_length: 15
clone_size: NA
j_call: TRBJ1-2
d_call: TRBD1
v_call: TRBV12-3/TRBV12-4
cdr3_aa: CASSEPGQGWYGYTF
cdr3_nt: TGTGCCAGCAGTGAACCTGGACAGGGTTGGTATGGCTACACCTTC

cdr3_length: 19
clone_size: few
j_call: TRBJ2-7
d_call: TRBD2
v_call: TRBV4-1
cdr3_aa: CASSQEGINPRDYPYEQYF
cdr3_nt: TGCGCCAGCAGCCAAGAAGGCATCAATCCCAGGGACTACCCCTACGAGCAGTACTTC

cdr3_length: 13
clone_size: few
j_call: TRBJ1-2
d_call: NA
v_call: TRBV7-2
cdr3_aa: CASSPYLTVDYTF
cdr3_nt: TGTGCCAGCAGCCCCTACCTAACAGTCGACTACACCTTC

cdr3_length: 16
clone_size: NA
j_call: TRBJ2-5
d_call: TRBD2
v_call: TRBV6-5
cdr3_aa: CASSYGASGRVETQYF
cdr3_nt: TGTGCCAGCAGTTACGGGGCTAGCGGGAGAGTAGAGACCCAGTACTTC

cdr3_length: 17
clone_size: NA
j_call: TRBJ2-3
d_call: NA
v_call: TRBV12-3/TRBV12-4
cdr3_aa: CASSLRGRRVGTDTQYF
cdr3_nt: TGTGCCAGCAGTTTACGGGGCCGGAGGGTAGGGACAGATACGCAGTATTTT

cdr3_length: 12
clone_size: NA
j_call: TRBJ1-2
d_call: TRBD1
v_call: TRBV29-1
cdr3_aa: CSAQQGAGGYTF
cdr3_nt: TGCAGCGCCCAACAGGGGGCCGGTGGCTACACCTTC

cdr3_length: 12
clone_size: NA
j_call: TRBJ2-7
d_call: TRBD1
v_call: TRBV30
cdr3_aa: CARSGGPYEQYF
cdr3_nt: TGTGCCCGGTCAGGGGGCCCCTACGAGCAGTACTTC

cdr3_length: 15
clone_size: NA
j_call: TRBJ2-7
d_call: TRBD1
v_call: TRBV7-8
cdr3_aa: CASSFGTGGKYEQYF
cdr3_nt: TGTGCCAGCAGCTTTGGGACAGGGGGAAAATACGAGCAGTACTTC

cdr3_length: 14
clone_size: NA
j_call: TRBJ1-5
d_call: TRBD1
v_call: TRBV29-1
cdr3_aa: CSAAGQGGNQPQHF
cdr3_nt: TGCAGCGCCGCAGGACAGGGAGGCAATCAGCCCCAGCATTTT

cdr3_length: 17
clone_size: NA
j_call: TRBJ1-6
d_call: NA
v_call: TRBV4-1
cdr3_aa: CASSQDFSPVRDSPLHF
cdr3_nt: TGCGCCAGCAGCCAAGATTTTTCGCCCGTACGGGATTCACCCCTCCACTTT

cdr3_length: 14
clone_size: many
j_call: TRBJ2-5
d_call: NA
v_call: TRBV5-6
cdr3_aa: CASSSGTLQETQYF
cdr3_nt: TGTGCCAGCAGCTCTGGGACACTTCAAGAGACCCAGTACTTC

cdr3_length: 12
clone_size: NA
j_call: TRBJ2-7
d_call: NA
v_call: TRBV29-1
cdr3_aa: CSVTESSYEQYF
cdr3_nt: TGCAGCGTTACCGAGAGCTCCTACGAGCAGTACTTC

cdr3_length: 13
clone_size: few
j_call: TRBJ2-1
d_call: NA
v_call: TRBV6-4
cdr3_aa: CASARRRGDEQFF
cdr3_nt: TGTGCCAGTGCTCGGAGGAGGGGGGATGAGCAGTTCTTC

cdr3_length: 16
clone_size: NA
j_call: TRBJ2-7
d_call: NA
v_call: TRBV6-5
cdr3_aa: CASSRDFLSLPNEQYF
cdr3_nt: TGTGCCAGCAGCCGGGACTTTTTATCTTTACCTAACGAGCAGTACTTC

cdr3_length: 17
clone_size: NA
j_call: TRBJ2-5
d_call: NA
v_call: TRBV3-1
cdr3_aa: CASSQAHRALYQETQYF
cdr3_nt: TGTGCCAGCAGCCAAGCACACAGGGCGTTGTATCAAGAGACCCAGTACTTC

cdr3_length: 13
clone_size: NA
j_call: TRBJ2-7
d_call: NA
v_call: TRBV5-4
cdr3_aa: CASSSTLSHEQYF
cdr3_nt: TGTGCCAGCAGCTCAACACTATCCCACGAGCAGTACTTC

cdr3_length: 15
clone_size: NA
j_call: TRBJ2-1
d_call: TRBD1
v_call: TRBV12-3/TRBV12-4
cdr3_aa: CASRTGTVLENEQFF
cdr3_nt: TGTGCCAGCAGGACCGGGACAGTACTGGAGAATGAGCAGTTCTTC

cdr3_length: 16
clone_size: once
j_call: TRBJ2-3
d_call: NA
v_call: TRBV11-2
cdr3_aa: CASSSPVGYRTDTQYF
cdr3_nt: TGTGCCAGCAGCTCCCCCGTGGGCTATCGCACAGATACGCAGTATTTT

cdr3_length: 14
clone_size: NA
j_call: TRBJ2-7
d_call: NA
v_call: TRBV20-1
cdr3_aa: CSARKEAASYEQYF
cdr3_nt: TGCAGTGCTAGAAAGGAAGCCGCCTCCTACGAGCAGTACTTC

cdr3_length: 17
clone_size: few
j_call: TRBJ2-7
d_call: TRBD2
v_call: TRBV4-1
cdr3_aa: CASSWGSGRSLSYEQYF
cdr3_nt: TGCGCCAGCAGCTGGGGTAGCGGGAGGTCCCTTTCCTACGAGCAGTACTTC

cdr3_length: 16
clone_size: few
j_call: TRBJ1-1
d_call: NA
v_call: TRBV7-6
cdr3_aa: CASSLVVGGMNTEAFF
cdr3_nt: TGTGCCAGCAGCTTAGTTGTTGGAGGGATGAACACTGAAGCTTTCTTT